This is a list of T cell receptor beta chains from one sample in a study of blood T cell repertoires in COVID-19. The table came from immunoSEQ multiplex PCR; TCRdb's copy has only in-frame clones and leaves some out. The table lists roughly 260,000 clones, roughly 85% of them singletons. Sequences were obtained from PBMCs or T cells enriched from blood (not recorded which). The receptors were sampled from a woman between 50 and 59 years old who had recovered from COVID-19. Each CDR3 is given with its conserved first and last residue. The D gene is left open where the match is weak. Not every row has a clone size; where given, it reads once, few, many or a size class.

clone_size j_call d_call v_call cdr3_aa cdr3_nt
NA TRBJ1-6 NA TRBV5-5 CASSLLYGGSPLHF TGTGCCAGCAGCCTACTTTACGGGGGTTCACCCCTCCACTTT
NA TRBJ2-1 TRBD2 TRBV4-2 CASSQGTSFDEQFF TGTGCCAGCAGCCAAGGGACTAGTTTCGATGAGCAGTTCTTC
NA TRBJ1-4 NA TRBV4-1 CASSQGAPAGGEKLFF TGCGCCAGCAGCCAAGGCGCCCCAGCCGGGGGTGAAAAACTGTTTTTT
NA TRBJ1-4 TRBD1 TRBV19 CASSSGQGSEKLFF TGTGCCAGTAGTTCGGGACAGGGGAGTGAAAAACTGTTTTTT
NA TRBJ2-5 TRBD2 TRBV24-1 CATTGAAGVLGETQYF TGTGCCACCACTGGGGCAGCGGGAGTTCTTGGGGAGACCCAGTACTTC
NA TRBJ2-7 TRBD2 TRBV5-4 CASSLPWASGRDEQYF TGTGCCAGCAGCCTCCCCTGGGCTAGCGGGAGAGACGAGCAGTACTTC
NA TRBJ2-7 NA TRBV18 CASSPGTQYEQYF TGTGCCAGCTCACCCGGGACTCAGTACGAGCAGTACTTC
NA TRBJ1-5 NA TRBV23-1 CASSQSAQSNNQPQHF TGCGCCAGCAGTCAATCGGCACAGTCCAACAATCAGCCCCAGCATTTT
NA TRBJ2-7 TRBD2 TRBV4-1 CASSQGAGDSYEQYF TGCGCCAGCAGCCAAGGAGCGGGAGACTCCTACGAGCAGTACTTC
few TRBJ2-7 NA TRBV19 CASSQVLLLSEQYF TGTGCCAGTAGCCAGGTTTTACTTCTGTCCGAGCAGTACTTC
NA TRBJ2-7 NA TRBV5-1 CASSLPDYYEQYF TGCGCCAGCAGCTTGCCAGACTACTACGAGCAGTACTTC
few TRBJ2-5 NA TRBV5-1 CASRMDRPQETQYF TGCGCCAGCAGGATGGACAGACCCCAAGAGACCCAGTACTTC
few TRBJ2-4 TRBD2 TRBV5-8 CASSLSGRNIQYF TGTGCCAGCAGCTTGTCCGGGAGGAACATTCAGTACTTC
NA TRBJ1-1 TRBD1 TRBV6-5 CASRPRDRGRAFF TGTGCCAGCAGACCCCGGGACAGGGGTAGGGCTTTCTTT
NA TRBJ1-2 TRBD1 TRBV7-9 CASSPRLQGADGYTF TGTGCCAGCAGCCCAAGACTACAGGGGGCAGATGGCTACACCTTC
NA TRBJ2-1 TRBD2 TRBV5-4 CASSLSSSGYNEQFF TGTGCCAGCAGCTTGTCGTCTAGCGGTTACAATGAGCAGTTCTTC
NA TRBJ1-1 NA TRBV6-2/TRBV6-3 CASSSYRREPEAFF TGTGCCAGCAGTTCATACAGGAGGGAGCCTGAAGCTTTCTTT
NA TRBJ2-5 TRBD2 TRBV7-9 CASSRSGYLQETQYF TGTGCCAGCAGCCGTAGCGGGTACCTCCAAGAGACCCAGTACTTC
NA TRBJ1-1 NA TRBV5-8 CASSLYGGNTEAFF TGTGCCAGCAGCTTGTACGGAGGGAACACTGAAGCTTTCTTT
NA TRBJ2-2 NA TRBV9 CASSVVPGGGTGELFF TGTGCCAGCAGCGTAGTTCCTGGGGGAGGCACCGGGGAGCTGTTTTTT
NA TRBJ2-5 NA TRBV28 CASSFGDLETQYF TGTGCCAGCAGTTTCGGGGATCTCGAGACCCAGTACTTC
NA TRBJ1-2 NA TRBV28 CASSPGQTGYGYTF TGTGCCAGCAGCCCCGGACAGACTGGGTATGGCTACACCTTC
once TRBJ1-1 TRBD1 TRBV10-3 CAISNDRGGTEAFF TGTGCCATCAGTAACGACAGGGGAGGAACTGAAGCTTTCTTT
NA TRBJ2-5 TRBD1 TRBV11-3 CASSAGQGPQETQYF TGTGCCAGCAGCGCCGGACAGGGGCCACAAGAGACCCAGTACTTC
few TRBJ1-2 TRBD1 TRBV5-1 CASSLGQGNGYTF TGCGCCAGCAGCTTGGGACAGGGGAACGGCTACACCTTC
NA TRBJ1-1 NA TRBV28 CASRGALGTEAFF TGTGCCAGCAGGGGGGCGCTTGGCACTGAAGCTTTCTTT
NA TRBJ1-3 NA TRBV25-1 CASSPTATGNTIYF TGTGCCAGCAGTCCGACAGCGACTGGAAACACCATATATTTT
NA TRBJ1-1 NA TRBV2 CASSEAPLSYTEAFF TGTGCCAGCAGTGAAGCGCCACTGTCTTACACTGAAGCTTTCTTT
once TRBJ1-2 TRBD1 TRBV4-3 CASSQTGQGNYGYTF TGCGCCAGCAGCCAAACGGGACAGGGGAACTATGGCTACACCTTC
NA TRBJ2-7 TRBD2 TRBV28 CASSFYQVAGYEQYF TGTGCCAGCAGTTTCTATCAGGTAGCGGGCTACGAGCAGTACTTC
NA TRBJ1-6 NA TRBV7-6 CASSLDQGYNSPLHF TGTGCCAGCAGCTTAGACCAGGGCTATAATTCACCCCTCCACTTT
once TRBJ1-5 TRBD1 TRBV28 CAARTGENQPQHF TGTGCCGCCCGGACAGGGGAGAATCAGCCCCAGCATTTT
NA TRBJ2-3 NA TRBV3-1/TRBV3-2 CASSHSSDTQYF TGTGCCAGCAGCCATTCCTCGGATACGCAGTATTTT
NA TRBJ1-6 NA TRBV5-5 CASTLGGALGSPLHF TGTGCCAGCACTTTGGGGGGGGCCCTAGGGTCACCCCTCCACTTT
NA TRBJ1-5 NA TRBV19 CASSADSRYSNQPQHF TGTGCCAGTAGTGCGGACAGTAGATATAGCAATCAGCCCCAGCATTTT
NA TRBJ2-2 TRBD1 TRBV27 CASRRQGATGELFF TGTGCCAGCAGAAGACAGGGGGCGACCGGGGAGCTGTTTTTT
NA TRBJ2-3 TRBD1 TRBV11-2 CASSIRQGSTDTQYF TGTGCCAGCAGCATTCGACAGGGCTCCACAGATACGCAGTATTTT
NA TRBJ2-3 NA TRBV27 CASRGWGAGSTDTQYF TGTGCCAGCAGGGGTTGGGGAGCGGGTAGCACAGATACGCAGTATTTT
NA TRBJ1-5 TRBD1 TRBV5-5 CASSTGQGGNQPQHF TGTGCCAGCAGCACTGGACAGGGTGGCAATCAGCCCCAGCATTTT
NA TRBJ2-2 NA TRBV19 CASSPGQFHLLLKNTGELFF TGTGCCAGTAGTCCCGGACAGTTCCACCTCCTATTAAAAAACACCGGGGAGCTGTTTTTT
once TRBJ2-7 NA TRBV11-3 CASSLDFAYEQYF TGTGCCAGCAGCTTAGATTTCGCCTACGAGCAGTACTTC
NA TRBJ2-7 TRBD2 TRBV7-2 CASSPWASGSYEQYF TGTGCCAGCAGCCCCTGGGCTAGCGGGAGCTACGAGCAGTACTTC
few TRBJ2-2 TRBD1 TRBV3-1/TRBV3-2 CASSHRTGPTGELFF TGTGCCAGCAGCCATCGGACAGGGCCCACCGGGGAGCTGTTTTTT